These T cell receptor beta chains were read from a single sample in a study of CD8+ T cells in alopecia areata. Method: immunoSEQ multiplex PCR; TCRdb's copy keeps in-frame clones and lacks some. The table shows about 190,000 clones, with 45% to 75% occurring only once. Specimen: CD4+ T cells sorted from blood, collected at week 4, from a patient treated with tofacitinib. These receptors came from a human donor with alopecia areata. Both conserved end residues are part of each CDR3. A D gene is named only where the DNA matches it firmly. Expanded clones are given a class, and other clones once, few, many or no size at all.

TRBV18	once	TRBD1	TRBJ2-1	TGTGCCAGCCGACAGGGAGTGGCCCGCGAGCAGTTCTTC	CASRQGVAREQFF
TRBV5-4	.	TRBD2	TRBJ2-5	TGTGCCAGCAGCTCGAAACTATGGGGGGGGACAGAGACCCAGTACTTC	CASSSKLWGGTETQYF
TRBV14	.	.	TRBJ1-2	TGTGCCAGCAGCCAAGGGACAGACATGAATGGCTACACCTTC	CASSQGTDMNGYTF
TRBV5-1	few	.	TRBJ2-7	TGCGCCAGCAGCTCCCAGGGGAATTCAGGATACGAGCAGTACTTC	CASSSQGNSGYEQYF
TRBV7-2	.	TRBD2	TRBJ2-3	TGTGCCAGCAGCACAACTAGCGGGATGCCCTCTGGTGGGCAGTATTTT	CASSTTSGMPSGGQYF
TRBV30	once	.	TRBJ2-1	TGTGCCTGGGCGGAGCGCCATGGCTGGGGTGAGCAGTTCTTC	CAWAERHGWGEQFF
TRBV29-1	once	.	TRBJ2-7	TGCAGCGGAGGACCGCGTTTCTACGAGCAGTACTTC	CSGGPRFYEQYF
TRBV30	once	.	TRBJ1-5	TGTGCCTGGAGTCCCCGACGAGGGGGATATAGCAATCAGCCCCAGCATTTT	CAWSPRRGGYSNQPQHF
TRBV2	.	.	TRBJ2-5	TGTGCCAGCAGTGGGTCTCAACTCCACAACTTC	CASSGSQLHNF
TRBV7-8	.	TRBD2	TRBJ2-3	TGTGCCAGCAGCCCCGGGACTAGAAGAAGCACAGATACGCAGTATTTT	CASSPGTRRSTDTQYF
TRBV29-1	.	.	TRBJ2-3	TGCAGCGTTAGACCGCACCCAGAAGCAGATACGCAGTATTTT	CSVRPHPEADTQYF
TRBV29-1	.	.	TRBJ2-7	TGCAGCGTTGAAAAGTCTAGTGGGTACGAGCAGTACTTC	CSVEKSSGYEQYF
TRBV5-1	.	TRBD1	TRBJ2-3	TGCGCCAGCAGCGCGGACAGGGAGGAGGTAGATACGCAGTATTTT	CASSADREEVDTQYF
TRBV27	.	.	TRBJ2-7	TGTGCCAGCAGCCTCGGTGGCGAGCAGTACTTC	CASSLGGEQYF
TRBV5-1	.	TRBD1	TRBJ2-7	TGCGCCAGCAGCCGGGACAGGGGGCTTTCCTACGAGCAGTACTTC	CASSRDRGLSYEQYF
TRBV5-1	.	.	TRBJ1-2	TGCGCCAGCAGTTCGGCCGCCGGGACGGCTAACTATGGCTACACCTTC	CASSSAAGTANYGYTF
TRBV29-1	.	TRBD1	TRBJ2-2	TGCAGCGTGCGGACAGGAGTCACCGGGGAGCTGTTTTTT	CSVRTGVTGELFF
TRBV30	.	.	TRBJ2-3	TGTGCCTTGACACTTAGCACAGATACGCAGTATTTT	CALTLSTDTQYF
TRBV23-1	.	TRBD1	TRBJ2-4	TGCGCCAGCAGTCCATCCGGGACAGGGAGGGACATTCAGTACTTC	CASSPSGTGRDIQYF
TRBV19	.	.	TRBJ2-7	TGTGCCAGCTCCGGGACTCCACTCTACGAGCAGTACTTC	CASSGTPLYEQYF
TRBV4-1	few	TRBD2	TRBJ2-1	TGCGCCAGCAGCCCCATTGGGGCGGGAGGAGGAAATGAGCAGTTCTTC	CASSPIGAGGGNEQFF
TRBV29-1	.	TRBD1	TRBJ2-5	TGCAGCGTTGAACGAACAGGGGGGACGACCCAGTACTTC	CSVERTGGTTQYF
TRBV7-9	.	.	TRBJ2-3	TGTGCCAGCAGCTACCCTAGCGCCAGCACAGATACGCAGTATTTT	CASSYPSASTDTQYF
TRBV15	.	.	TRBJ2-3	TGTGCCACCAGCAGAGAGATAGTGCACCTCCGAAACACAGATACGCAGTATTTT	CATSREIVHLRNTDTQYF
TRBV29-1	.	TRBD1	TRBJ2-7	TGCAGCGTTCTCCGGGACAGGGGATACGAGCAGTACTTC	CSVLRDRGYEQYF
TRBV27	.	.	TRBJ2-7	TGTGCCAGCAGTCCGAACAAAGTCGAGCAGTACTTC	CASSPNKVEQYF
TRBV9	.	TRBD1	TRBJ2-3	TGTGCCAGCAGCGTAAGAGGACAGGGGGTCCCTAGCGGAACCACAGATACGCAGTATTTT	CASSVRGQGVPSGTTDTQYF
TRBV28	.	.	TRBJ1-5	TGTGCCAGCAGTTCACAGGCCGGGGAGCCCCAGCATTTT	CASSSQAGEPQHF
TRBV29-1	few	TRBD1	TRBJ2-6	TGCAGCGTTGACGACCTGACAGGGCACCCTGGGGCCAACGTCCTGACTTTC	CSVDDLTGHPGANVLTF